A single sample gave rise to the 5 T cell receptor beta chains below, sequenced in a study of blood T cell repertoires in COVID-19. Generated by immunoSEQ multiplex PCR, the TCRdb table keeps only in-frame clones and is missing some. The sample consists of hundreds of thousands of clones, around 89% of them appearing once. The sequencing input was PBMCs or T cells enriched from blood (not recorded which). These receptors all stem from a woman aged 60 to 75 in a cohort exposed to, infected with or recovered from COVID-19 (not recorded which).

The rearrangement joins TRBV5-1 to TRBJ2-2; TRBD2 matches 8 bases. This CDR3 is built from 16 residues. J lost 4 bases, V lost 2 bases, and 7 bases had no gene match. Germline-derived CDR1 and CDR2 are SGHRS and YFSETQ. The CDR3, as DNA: TGCGCCAGCAGCTTCGGGAGCGGGGGAGGCACCGGGGAGCTGTTTTTT. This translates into CASSFGSGGGTGELFF.

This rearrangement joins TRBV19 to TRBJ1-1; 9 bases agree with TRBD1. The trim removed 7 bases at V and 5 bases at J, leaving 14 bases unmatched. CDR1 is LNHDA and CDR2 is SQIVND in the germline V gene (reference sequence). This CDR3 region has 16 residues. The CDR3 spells CASIVWTGEGVTEAFF. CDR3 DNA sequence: TGTGCCAGTATCGTATGGACAGGGGAGGGGGTAACTGAAGCTTTCTTT.

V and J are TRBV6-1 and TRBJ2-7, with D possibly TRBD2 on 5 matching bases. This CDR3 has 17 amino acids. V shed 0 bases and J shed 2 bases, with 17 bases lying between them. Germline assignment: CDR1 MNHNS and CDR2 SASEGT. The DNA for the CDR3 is TGTGCCAGCAGTGAAGCTCCCCCGGGAAAAGCAGCCTACGAGCAGTACTTC. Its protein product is CASSEAPPGKAAYEQYF.

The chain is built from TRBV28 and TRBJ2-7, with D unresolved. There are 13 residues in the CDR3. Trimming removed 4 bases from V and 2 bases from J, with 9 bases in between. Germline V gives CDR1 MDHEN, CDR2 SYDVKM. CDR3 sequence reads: CASSSTGTYEQYF. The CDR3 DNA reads TGTGCCAGCAGTTCTACGGGTACCTACGAGCAGTACTTC. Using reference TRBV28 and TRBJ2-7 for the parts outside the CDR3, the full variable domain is DVKVTQSSRYLVKRTGEKVFLECVQDMDHENMFWYRQDPGLGLRLIYFSYDVKMKEKGDIPEGYSVSREKKERFSLILESASTNQTSMYLCASSSTGTYEQYFGPGTRLTVT.

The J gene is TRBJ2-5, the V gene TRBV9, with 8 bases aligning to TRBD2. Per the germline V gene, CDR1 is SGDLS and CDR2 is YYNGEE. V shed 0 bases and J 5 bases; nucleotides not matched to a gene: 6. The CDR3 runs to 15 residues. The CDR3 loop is CASSVAGGPGETQYF. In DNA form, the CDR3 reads TGTGCCAGCAGCGTAGCGGGAGGGCCCGGGGAGACCCAGTACTTC.